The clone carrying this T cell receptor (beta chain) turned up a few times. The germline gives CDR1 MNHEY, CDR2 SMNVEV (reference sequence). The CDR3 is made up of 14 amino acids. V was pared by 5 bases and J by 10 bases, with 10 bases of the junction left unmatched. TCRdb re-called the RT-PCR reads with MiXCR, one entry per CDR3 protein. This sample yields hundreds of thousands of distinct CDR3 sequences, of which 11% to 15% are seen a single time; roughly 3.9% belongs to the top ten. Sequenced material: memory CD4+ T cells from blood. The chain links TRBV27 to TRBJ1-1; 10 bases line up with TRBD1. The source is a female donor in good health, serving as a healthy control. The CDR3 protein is CASSPGTGVSGAFF. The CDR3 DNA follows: TGTGCCAGCAGTCCCGGGACAGGGGTAAGTGGAGCTTTCTTT.